This T cell receptor (beta chain) was captured in a study of CD8 T cells in ankylosing spondylitis. Findings and limits, study-wide: A number of the motif variants had already been described in reactive arthritis synovial fluid and blood. Matched ankylosing spondylitis synovial fluid reportedly contained a significantly enriched population of disease-linked clones.

Quantitative barcoded 5'-RACE was used to prepare TCR beta libraries. From the 5' RACE reads, TCRdb called clonotypes with MiXCR, one entry per CDR3 protein. The sample carries fewer than 350,000 distinct CDR3 sequences, roughly 11% recorded once. This clonotype showed up many times. The antigen remains unidentified. The source is a female donor with ankylosing spondylitis or in good health (not recorded which). The sequenced material came from blood, either unsorted or a sorted T cell fraction (not recorded which).

Here the CDR3 DNA reads TGCAGTGCTTACACGGGAGGCTCCTACAATGAGCAGTTCTTC. This sequence encodes CSAYTGGSYNEQFF. The chain links TRBV20-1 to TRBJ2-1; the match to TRBD2 covers 7 bases. The germline V gene encodes CDR1 DFQATT and CDR2 SNEGSKA (reference sequence). This CDR3 is built from 14 residues. After removal of 5 bases from V and 0 bases from J, the junction contained 4 bases not matched to a gene.